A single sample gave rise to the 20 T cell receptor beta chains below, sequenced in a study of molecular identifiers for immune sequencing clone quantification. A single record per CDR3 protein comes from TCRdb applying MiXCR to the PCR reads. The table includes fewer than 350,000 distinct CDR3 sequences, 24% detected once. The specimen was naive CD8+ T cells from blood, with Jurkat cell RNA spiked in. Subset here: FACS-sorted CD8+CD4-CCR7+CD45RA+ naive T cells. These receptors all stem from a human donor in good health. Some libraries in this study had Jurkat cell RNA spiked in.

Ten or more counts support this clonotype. The chain's CDR3 is CASSYSWTGDQPQHF. The CDR3 coding sequence is TGTGCCAGCAGTTACTCATGGACAGGGGATCAGCCCCAGCATTTT. V usage is TRBV6-5 and J usage is TRBJ1-5; 9 bases line up with TRBD1. Germline V gene sequence: CDR1 MNHEY, CDR2 SVGAGI. V lost 0 bases to trimming and J lost 5 bases; unmatched junction nucleotides: 2. The CDR3 spans 15 residues.

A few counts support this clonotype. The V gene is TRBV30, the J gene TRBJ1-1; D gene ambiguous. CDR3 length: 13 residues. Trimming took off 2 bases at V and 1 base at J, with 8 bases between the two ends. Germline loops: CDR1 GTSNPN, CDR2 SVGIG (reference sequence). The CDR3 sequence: CAWSILGNTEAFF. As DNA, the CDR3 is TGTGCCTGGAGTATATTGGGGAACACTGAAGCTTTCTTT.

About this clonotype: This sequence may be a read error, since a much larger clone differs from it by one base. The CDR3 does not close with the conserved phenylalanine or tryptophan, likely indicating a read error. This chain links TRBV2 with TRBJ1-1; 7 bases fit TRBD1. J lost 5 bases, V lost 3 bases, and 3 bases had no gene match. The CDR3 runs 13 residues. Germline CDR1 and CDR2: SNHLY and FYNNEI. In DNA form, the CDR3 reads TGTGCCAGCAGTGATCAGGGGGGGACTGAAGCTTTCCTT. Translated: CASSDQGGTEAFL.

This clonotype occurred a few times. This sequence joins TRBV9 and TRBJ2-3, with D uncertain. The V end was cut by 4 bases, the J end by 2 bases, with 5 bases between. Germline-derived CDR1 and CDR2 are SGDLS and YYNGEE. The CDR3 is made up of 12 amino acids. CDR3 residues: CASSKTTDTQYF. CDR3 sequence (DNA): TGTGCCAGCAGCAAGACCACAGATACGCAGTATTTT.

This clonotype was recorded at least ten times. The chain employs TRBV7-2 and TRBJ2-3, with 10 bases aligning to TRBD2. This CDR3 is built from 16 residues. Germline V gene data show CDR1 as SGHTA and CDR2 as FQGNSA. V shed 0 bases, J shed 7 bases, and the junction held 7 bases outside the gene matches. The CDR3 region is CASSLAGASGGYTQYF. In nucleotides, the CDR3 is TGTGCCAGCAGCTTAGCCGGGGCTAGCGGGGGTTATACGCAGTATTTT.

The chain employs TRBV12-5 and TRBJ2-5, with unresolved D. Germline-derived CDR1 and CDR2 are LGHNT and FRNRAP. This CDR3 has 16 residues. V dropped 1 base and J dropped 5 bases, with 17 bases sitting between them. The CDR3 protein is CASGLEGPGFAETQYF. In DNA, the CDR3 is TGTGCTAGTGGTTTGGAGGGTCCTGGTTTCGCGGAGACCCAGTACTTC.

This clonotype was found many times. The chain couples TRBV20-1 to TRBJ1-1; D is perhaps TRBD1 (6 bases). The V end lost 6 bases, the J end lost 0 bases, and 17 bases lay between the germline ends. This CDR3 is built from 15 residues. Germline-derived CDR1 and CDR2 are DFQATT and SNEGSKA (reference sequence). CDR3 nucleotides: TGCAGTGCAAACGACCGGACAGTAATGAACACTGAAGCTTTCTTT. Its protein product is CSANDRTVMNTEAFF.

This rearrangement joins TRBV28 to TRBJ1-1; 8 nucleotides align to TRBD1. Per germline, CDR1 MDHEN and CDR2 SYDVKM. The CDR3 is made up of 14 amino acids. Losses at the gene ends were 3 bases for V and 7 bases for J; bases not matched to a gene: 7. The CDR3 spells CASSFRGRFDEAFF. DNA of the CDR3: TGTGCCAGCAGTTTCAGGGGGCGCTTCGATGAAGCTTTCTTT. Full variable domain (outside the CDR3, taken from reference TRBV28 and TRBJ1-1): DVKVTQSSRYLVKRTGEKVFLECVQDMDHENMFWYRQDPGLGLRLIYFSYDVKMKEKGDIPEGYSVSREKKERFSLILESASTNQTSMYLCASSFRGRFDEAFFGQGTRLTVV.

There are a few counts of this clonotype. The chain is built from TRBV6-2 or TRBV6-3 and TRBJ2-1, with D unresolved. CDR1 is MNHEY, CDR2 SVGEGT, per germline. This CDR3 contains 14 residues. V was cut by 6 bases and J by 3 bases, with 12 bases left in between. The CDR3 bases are TGTGCCAGCAGCCAAACGACGGGCTACAATGAGCAGTTCTTC. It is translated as CASSQTTGYNEQFF.

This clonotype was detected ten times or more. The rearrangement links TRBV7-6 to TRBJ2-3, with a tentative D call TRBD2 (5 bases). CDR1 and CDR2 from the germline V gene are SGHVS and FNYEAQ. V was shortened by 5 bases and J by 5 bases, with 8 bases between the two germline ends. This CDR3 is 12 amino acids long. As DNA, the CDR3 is TGTGCCAGCAGCCACCGGGAAGATACGCAGTATTTT. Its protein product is CASSHREDTQYF.

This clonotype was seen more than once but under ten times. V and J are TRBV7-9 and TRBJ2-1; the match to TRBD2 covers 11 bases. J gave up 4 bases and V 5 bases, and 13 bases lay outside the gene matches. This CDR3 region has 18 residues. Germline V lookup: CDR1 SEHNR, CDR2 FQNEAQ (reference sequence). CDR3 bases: TGTGCCAGCAGCCCACCTTCGGGGACTAGCGGACCTTACAATGAGCAGTTCTTC. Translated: CASSPPSGTSGPYNEQFF.

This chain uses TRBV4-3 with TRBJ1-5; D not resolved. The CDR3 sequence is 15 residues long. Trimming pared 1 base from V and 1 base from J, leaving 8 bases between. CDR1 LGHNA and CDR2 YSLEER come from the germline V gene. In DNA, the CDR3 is TGCGCCAGCAGCCAAGTAGCCTCAAGCAATCAGCCCCAGCATTTT. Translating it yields CASSQVASSNQPQHF.

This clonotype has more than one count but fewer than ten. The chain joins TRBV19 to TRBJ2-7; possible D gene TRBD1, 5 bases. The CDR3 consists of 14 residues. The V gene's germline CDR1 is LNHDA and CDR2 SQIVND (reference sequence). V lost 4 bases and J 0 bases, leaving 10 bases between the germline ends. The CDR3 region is CASSTDSNSYEQYF. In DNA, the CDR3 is TGTGCCAGTAGTACCGACAGCAACTCCTACGAGCAGTACTTC.

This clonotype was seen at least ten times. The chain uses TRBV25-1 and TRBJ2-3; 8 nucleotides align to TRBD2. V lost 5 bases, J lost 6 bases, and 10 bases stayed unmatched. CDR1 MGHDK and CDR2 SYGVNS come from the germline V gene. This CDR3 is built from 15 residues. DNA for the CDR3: TGTGCCAGCAGTCCCCGCTATGCGGGAGGCGATACGCAGTATTTT. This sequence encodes CASSPRYAGGDTQYF.

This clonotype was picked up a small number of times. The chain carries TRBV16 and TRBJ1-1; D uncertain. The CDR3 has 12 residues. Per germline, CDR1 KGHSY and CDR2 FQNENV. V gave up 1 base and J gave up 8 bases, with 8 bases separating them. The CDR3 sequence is CASSQLGPEAFF. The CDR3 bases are TGTGCCAGCAGCCAATTAGGGCCAGAAGCTTTCTTT.

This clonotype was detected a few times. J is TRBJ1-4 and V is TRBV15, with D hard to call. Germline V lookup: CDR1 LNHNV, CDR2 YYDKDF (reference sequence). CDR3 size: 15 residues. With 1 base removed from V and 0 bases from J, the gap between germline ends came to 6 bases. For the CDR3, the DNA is TGTGCCACCAGCAGAGTTGTTGCAACTAATGAAAAACTGTTTTTT. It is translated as CATSRVVATNEKLFF.

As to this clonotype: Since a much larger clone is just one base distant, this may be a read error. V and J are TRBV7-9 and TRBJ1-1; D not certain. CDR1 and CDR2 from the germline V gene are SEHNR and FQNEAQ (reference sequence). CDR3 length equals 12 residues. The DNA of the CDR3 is TGTGCCAGCAACCGACTTATGCCTGAAGCTTCCTTT. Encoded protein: CASNRLMPEASF.

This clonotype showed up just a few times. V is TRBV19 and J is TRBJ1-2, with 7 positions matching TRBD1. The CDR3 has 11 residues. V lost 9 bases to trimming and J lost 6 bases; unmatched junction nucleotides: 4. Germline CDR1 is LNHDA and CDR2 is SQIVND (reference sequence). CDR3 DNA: TGTGCCAGCCAGACAGGGAATGGCTACACCTTC. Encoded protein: CASQTGNGYTF.

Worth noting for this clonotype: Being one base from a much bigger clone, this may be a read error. The CDR3 sequence: CSVEETPGGMNTEAFF. The CDR3 DNA reads as TGCAGCGTTGAAGAAACGCCAGGGGGAATGAACACTGAAGCTTTCTTT. The rearrangement links TRBV29-1 to TRBJ1-1, with TRBD1 identical over 7 bases. Looked up from germline, CDR1 is SQVTM and CDR2 is ANQGSEA. The V and J ends lost 0 bases and 0 bases, in that order; junction bases with no gene match: 7. The CDR3 length is 16 residues.

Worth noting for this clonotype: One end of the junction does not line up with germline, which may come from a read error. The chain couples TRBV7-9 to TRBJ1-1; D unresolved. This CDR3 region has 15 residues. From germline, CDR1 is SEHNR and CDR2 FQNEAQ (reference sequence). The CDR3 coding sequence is TGTGCCAGCATCCTATATCAAGATATGAACACTGAAGCTATCTTT. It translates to CASILYQDMNTEAIF.